This entry lists 10 T cell receptor beta chains sequenced from one sample in a study of T cell changes during pregnancy in multiple sclerosis. Profiled with immunoSEQ multiplex PCR; TCRdb holds only in-frame clones, not every one. The table includes 65,000 to 85,000 clones, around 92% detected once. Here the sequenced sample was peripheral blood, taken after pregnancy. These receptors all come from a female donor with multiple sclerosis, enrolled in a pregnancy study.

The chain is built from TRBV30 and TRBJ1-2; 8 bases align to TRBD1. The CDR3 has 16 amino acids. J was trimmed by 1 base and V by 2 bases; bases with no gene match: 9. Germline CDR1 reads GTSNPN; CDR2 reads SVGIG (reference sequence). The CDR3 DNA follows: TGTGCCTGGAGTCGCGGGACAGGCCGGGGTAACTATGGCTACACCTTC. Its protein product is CAWSRGTGRGNYGYTF. Filled out from reference TRBV30 and TRBJ1-2, the complete variable domain reads SQTIHQWPATLVQPVGSPLSLECTVEGTSNPNLYWYRQAAGRGLQLLFYSVGIGQISSEVPQNLSASRPQDRQFILSSKKLLLSDSGFYLCAWSRGTGRGNYGYTFGSGTRLTVV.

The chain combines TRBV7-3 with TRBJ2-1; D remains ambiguous. Per the germline V gene, CDR1 is SGHTA and CDR2 is FQGTGA. V was clipped by 4 bases and J by 7 bases, with 8 bases between them. The CDR3 runs to 12 residues. CDR3 nucleotide sequence: TGTGCCAGCAGCTCCGGTTATAATGAGCAGTTCTTC. Translation: CASSSGYNEQFF.

This clone was detected a few times. This chain links TRBV6-6 with TRBJ1-1; 12 bases align to TRBD1. With 4 bases clipped from V and 5 bases from J, the junction kept 5 bases outside the gene matches. The CDR3 totals 15 residues. Germline lookup yields CDR1 MNHNY and CDR2 SVGAGI (reference sequence). The CDR3 nucleotides read TGTGCCAGCAGTTCCGGGACAGGGGGCGAAACTGAAGCTTTCTTT. Amino acids: CASSSGTGGETEAFF.

The chain employs TRBV2 and TRBJ1-5; D is perhaps TRBD1 (6 bases). The CDR3 has 15 residues. Trimming shortened V by 6 bases and J by 0 bases, and 12 bases separated the two germline ends. Germline CDR1 is SNHLY and CDR2 is FYNNEI. In DNA form, the CDR3 reads TGTGCCAGCAGAGAGGACAGCCTTAGCAATCAGCCCCAGCATTTT. The encoded protein is CASREDSLSNQPQHF.

The rearrangement uses TRBV28 and TRBJ2-7, with D maybe TRBD2 (6 bases). The V end was cut by 4 bases, the J end by 3 bases, with 13 bases between. CDR1 is MDHEN, CDR2 SYDVKM, per germline. The CDR3 has 14 amino acids. The CDR3 here is CASSSPGLFYEQYF. As DNA, the CDR3 is TGTGCCAGCAGTTCCCCGGGACTTTTCTACGAGCAGTACTTC.

The chain couples TRBV5-1 to TRBJ2-5; 7 nucleotides match TRBD1. The length of the CDR3 is 15 residues. The germline CDR1 and CDR2 sequences are SGHRS and YFSETQ. J was trimmed by 2 bases and V by 0 bases; bases with no gene match: 4. In DNA form, the CDR3 reads TGCGCCAGCAGCTTGGGGGCGACAGGGCAAGAGACCCAGTACTTC. Translated, it gives CASSLGATGQETQYF.

The V and J genes are TRBV28 and TRBJ1-5; 7 bases align to TRBD1. Germline-derived CDR1 and CDR2 are MDHEN and SYDVKM. This CDR3 has 16 residues. Trimming cost V 8 bases and J 5 bases; bases outside gene matches: 15. CDR3 protein: CASGRVQDRADQPQHF. The CDR3 region has the DNA TGTGCCAGCGGCCGGGTCCAAGACAGGGCCGATCAGCCCCAGCATTTT. Filled out from reference TRBV28 and TRBJ1-5, the complete variable domain reads DVKVTQSSRYLVKRTGEKVFLECVQDMDHENMFWYRQDPGLGLRLIYFSYDVKMKEKGDIPEGYSVSREKKERFSLILESASTNQTSMYLCASGRVQDRADQPQHFGDGTRLSIL.

The chain couples TRBV9 to TRBJ1-4, with D possibly being TRBD1 (6 bases). The CDR3 is made up of 15 amino acids. V lost 4 bases to trimming and J lost 6 bases, with 16 bases between them. CDR1 is SGDLS, CDR2 YYNGEE, per germline. This chain's CDR3 is CASSSGQLDHEKLFF. The CDR3 nucleotides read TGTGCCAGCAGCTCCGGACAGCTGGATCATGAAAAACTGTTTTTT.

This chain links TRBV4-1 with TRBJ1-4; D is perhaps TRBD1 (6 bases). V lost 6 bases and J lost 4, with 18 bases in between. The germline gives CDR1 MGHRA, CDR2 YSYEKL. This CDR3 is built from 16 residues. CDR3 residues: CASRKSGDISNEKLFF. DNA of the CDR3: TGCGCCAGCAGGAAAAGCGGGGACATCAGTAATGAAAAACTGTTTTTT.

The V call is TRBV9, the J call TRBJ2-7; D may be TRBD1 (6 bases). The CDR3 consists of 14 residues. Germline V CDR1 and CDR2: SGDLS, YYNGEE. Trimming left V 3 bases short and J 3 bases short, with 13 bases between. The CDR3 protein is CASSGRDKHYEQYF. The DNA for the CDR3 is TGTGCCAGCAGCGGACGGGACAAACACTACGAGCAGTACTTC.